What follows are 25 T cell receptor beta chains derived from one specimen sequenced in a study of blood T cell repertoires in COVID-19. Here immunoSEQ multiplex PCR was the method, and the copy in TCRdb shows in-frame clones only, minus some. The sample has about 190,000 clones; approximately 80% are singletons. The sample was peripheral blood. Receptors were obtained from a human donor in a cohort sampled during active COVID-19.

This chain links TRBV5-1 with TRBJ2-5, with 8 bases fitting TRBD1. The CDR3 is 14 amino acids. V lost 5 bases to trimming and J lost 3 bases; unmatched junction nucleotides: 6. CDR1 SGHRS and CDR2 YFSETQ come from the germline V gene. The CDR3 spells CASRRTGRKETQYF. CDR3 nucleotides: TGCGCCAGCAGGCGGACAGGGAGGAAAGAGACCCAGTACTTC.

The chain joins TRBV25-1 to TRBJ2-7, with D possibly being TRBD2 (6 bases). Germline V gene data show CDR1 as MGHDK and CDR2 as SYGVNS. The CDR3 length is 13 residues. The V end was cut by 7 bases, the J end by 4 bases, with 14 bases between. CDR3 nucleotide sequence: TGTGCCAGCATTTTAGCGGAGACGTACGAGCAGTACTTC. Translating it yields CASILAETYEQYF.

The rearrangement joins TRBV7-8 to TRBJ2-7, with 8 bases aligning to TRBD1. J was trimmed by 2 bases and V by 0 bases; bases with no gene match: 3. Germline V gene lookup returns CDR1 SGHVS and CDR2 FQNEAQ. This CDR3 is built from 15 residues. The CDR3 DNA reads TGTGCCAGCAGCTTAGCGGGGACAGGAGCCTACGAGCAGTACGTC. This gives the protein CASSLAGTGAYEQYV.

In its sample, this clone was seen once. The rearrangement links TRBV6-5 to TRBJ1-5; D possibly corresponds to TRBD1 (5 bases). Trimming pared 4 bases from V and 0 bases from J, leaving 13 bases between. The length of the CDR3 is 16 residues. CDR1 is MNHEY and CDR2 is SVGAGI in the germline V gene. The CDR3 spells CASSWEGFTSNQPQHF. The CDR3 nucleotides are TGTGCCAGCAGTTGGGAGGGGTTTACTAGCAATCAGCCCCAGCATTTT.

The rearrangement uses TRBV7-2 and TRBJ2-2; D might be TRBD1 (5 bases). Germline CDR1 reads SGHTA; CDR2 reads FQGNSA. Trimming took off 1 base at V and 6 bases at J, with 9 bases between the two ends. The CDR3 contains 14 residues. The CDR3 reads CASSLVRAAGELFF. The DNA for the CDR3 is TGTGCCAGCAGCTTAGTCAGGGCGGCCGGGGAGCTGTTTTTT.

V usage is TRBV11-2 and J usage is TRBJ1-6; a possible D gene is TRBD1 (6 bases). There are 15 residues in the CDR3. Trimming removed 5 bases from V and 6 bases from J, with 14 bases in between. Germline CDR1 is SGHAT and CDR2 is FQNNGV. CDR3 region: CASSANRERNSPLHF. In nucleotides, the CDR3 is TGTGCCAGCAGCGCAAACAGGGAGCGTAATTCACCCCTCCACTTT.

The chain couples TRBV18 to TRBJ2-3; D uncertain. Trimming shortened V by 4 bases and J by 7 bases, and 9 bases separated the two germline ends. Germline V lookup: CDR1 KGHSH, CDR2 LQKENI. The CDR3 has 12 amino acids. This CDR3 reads CASSLPQYTQYF. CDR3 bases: TGTGCCAGCTCACTTCCCCAGTATACGCAGTATTTT.

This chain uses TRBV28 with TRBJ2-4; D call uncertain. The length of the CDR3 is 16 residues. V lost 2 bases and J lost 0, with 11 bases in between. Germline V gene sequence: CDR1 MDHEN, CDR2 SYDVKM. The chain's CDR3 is CASSLAQIVAKNIQYF. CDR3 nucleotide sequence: TGTGCCAGCAGTTTAGCACAGATCGTAGCCAAAAACATTCAGTACTTC.

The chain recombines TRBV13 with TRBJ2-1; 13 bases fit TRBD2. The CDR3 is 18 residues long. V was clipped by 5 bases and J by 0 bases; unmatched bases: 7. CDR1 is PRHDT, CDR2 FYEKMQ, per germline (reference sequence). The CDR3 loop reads CASSAWTSGGSSYNEQFF. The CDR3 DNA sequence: TGTGCCAGCAGCGCCTGGACTAGCGGGGGAAGCTCCTACAATGAGCAGTTCTTC.

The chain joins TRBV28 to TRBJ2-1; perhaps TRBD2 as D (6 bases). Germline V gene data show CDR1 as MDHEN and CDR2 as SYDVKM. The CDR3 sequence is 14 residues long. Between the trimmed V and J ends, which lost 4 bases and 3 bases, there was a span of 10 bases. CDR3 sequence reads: CASSSRDFYNEQFF. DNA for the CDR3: TGTGCCAGCAGTTCCCGGGACTTCTACAATGAGCAGTTCTTC.

This CDR3 reads CASSLGTGADTQYF. CDR3 bases: TGCGCCAGCAGCTTGGGGACGGGGGCAGATACGCAGTATTTT. The V and J genes are TRBV5-1 and TRBJ2-3; possibly TRBD2 for D (6 bases). Germline V CDR1 and CDR2: SGHRS, YFSETQ. The CDR3 contains 14 residues. V lost 0 bases and J lost 4, with 9 bases in between.

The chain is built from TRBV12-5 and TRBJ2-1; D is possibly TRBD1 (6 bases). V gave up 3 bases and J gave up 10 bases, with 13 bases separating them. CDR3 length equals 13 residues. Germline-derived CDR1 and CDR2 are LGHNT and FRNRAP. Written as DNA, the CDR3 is TGTGCTAGTGGTTTCTCCCCACAGGGAGAGCAGTTCTTC. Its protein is CASGFSPQGEQFF.

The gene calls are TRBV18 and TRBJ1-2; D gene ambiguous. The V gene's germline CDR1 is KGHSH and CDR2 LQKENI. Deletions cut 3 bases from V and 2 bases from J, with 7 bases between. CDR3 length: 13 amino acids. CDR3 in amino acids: CASSPDLNYGYTF. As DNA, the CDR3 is TGTGCCAGCTCACCGGACTTAAACTATGGCTACACCTTC.

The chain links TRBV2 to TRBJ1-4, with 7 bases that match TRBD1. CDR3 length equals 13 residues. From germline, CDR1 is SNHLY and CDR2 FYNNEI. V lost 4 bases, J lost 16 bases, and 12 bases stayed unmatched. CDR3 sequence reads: CASSAYRDSLRFF. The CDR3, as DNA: TGTGCCAGCAGTGCCTACCGGGACAGCCTTCGGTTTTTT.

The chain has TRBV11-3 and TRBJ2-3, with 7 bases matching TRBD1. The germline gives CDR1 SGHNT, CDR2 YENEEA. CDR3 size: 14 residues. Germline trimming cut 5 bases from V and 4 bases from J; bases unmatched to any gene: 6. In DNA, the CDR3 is TGTGCCAGCAGCCAAGGGGGCTGGGCAGATACGCAGTATTTT. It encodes CASSQGGWADTQYF.

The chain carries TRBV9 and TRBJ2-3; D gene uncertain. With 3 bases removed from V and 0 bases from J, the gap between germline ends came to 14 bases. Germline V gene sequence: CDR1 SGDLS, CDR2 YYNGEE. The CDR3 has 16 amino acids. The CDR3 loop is CASSALDFLSTDTQYF. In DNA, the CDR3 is TGTGCCAGCAGCGCCCTAGACTTCCTAAGCACAGATACGCAGTATTTT. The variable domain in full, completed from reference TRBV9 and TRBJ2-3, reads DSGVTQTPKHLITATGQRVTLRCSPRSGDLSVYWYQQSLDQGLQFLIQYYNGEERAKGNILERFSAQQFPDLHSELNLSSLELGDSALYFCASSALDFLSTDTQYFGPGTRLTVL.

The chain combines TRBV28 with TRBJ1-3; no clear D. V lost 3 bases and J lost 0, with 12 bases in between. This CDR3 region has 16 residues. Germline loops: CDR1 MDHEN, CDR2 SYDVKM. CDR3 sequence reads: CASSFSAVYSGNTIYF. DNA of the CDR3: TGTGCCAGCAGTTTTTCGGCGGTTTACTCTGGAAACACCATATATTTT.

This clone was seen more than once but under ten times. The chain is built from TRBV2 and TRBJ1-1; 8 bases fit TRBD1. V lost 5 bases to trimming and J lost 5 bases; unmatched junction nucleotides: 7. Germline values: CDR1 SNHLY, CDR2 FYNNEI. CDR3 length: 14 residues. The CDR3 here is CASSRAGGFTEAFF. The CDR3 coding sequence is TGTGCCAGCAGTCGAGCAGGGGGCTTTACTGAAGCTTTCTTT.

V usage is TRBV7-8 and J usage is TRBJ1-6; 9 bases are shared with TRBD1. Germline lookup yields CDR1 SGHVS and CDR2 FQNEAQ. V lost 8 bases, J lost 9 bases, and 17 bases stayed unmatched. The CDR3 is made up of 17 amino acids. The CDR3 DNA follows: TGTGCCAGCCTGCCTTTCACACAGGGGGCGCGAAGTTCACCCCTCCACTTT. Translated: CASLPFTQGARSSPLHF.

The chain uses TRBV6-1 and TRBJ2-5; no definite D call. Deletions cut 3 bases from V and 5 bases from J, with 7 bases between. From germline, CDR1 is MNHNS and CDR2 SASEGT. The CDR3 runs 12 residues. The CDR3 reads CASSDVGETQYF. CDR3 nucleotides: TGTGCCAGCAGTGACGTCGGGGAGACCCAGTACTTC.

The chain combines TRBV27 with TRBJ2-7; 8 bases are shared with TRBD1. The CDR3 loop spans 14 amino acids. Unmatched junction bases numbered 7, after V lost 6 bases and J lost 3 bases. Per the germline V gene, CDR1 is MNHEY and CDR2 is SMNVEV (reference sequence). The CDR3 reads CASSQRGQVYEQYF. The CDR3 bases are TGTGCCAGCAGCCAAAGGGGACAGGTCTACGAGCAGTACTTC.

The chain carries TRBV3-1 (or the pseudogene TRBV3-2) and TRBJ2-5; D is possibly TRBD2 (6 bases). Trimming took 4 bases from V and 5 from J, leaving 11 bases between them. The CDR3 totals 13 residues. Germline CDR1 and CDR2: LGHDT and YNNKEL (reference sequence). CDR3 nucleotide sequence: TGTGCCAGCAGCCCCCGCGGGGTTGAGACCCAGTACTTC. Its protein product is CASSPRGVETQYF.

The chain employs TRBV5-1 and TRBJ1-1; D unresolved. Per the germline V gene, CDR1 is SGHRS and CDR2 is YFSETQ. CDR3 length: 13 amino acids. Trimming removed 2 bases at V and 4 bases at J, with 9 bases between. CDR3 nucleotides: TGCGCCAGCAGCTTTGGCCCTGGCACTGAAGCTTTCTTT. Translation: CASSFGPGTEAFF.

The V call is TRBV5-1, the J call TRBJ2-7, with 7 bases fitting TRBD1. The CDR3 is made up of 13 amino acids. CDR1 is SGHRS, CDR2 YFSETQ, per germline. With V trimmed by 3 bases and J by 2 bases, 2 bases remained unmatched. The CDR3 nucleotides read TGCGCCAGCAGCTATGACAGGGCCTACGAGCAGTACTTC. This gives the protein CASSYDRAYEQYF.

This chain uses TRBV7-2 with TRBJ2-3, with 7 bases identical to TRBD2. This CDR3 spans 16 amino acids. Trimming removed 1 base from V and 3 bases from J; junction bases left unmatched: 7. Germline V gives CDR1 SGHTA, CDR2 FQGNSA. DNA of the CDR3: TGTGCCAGCAGCTTAGTTGGCGGGAGTGTGACAGATACGCAGTATTTT. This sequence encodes CASSLVGGSVTDTQYF.